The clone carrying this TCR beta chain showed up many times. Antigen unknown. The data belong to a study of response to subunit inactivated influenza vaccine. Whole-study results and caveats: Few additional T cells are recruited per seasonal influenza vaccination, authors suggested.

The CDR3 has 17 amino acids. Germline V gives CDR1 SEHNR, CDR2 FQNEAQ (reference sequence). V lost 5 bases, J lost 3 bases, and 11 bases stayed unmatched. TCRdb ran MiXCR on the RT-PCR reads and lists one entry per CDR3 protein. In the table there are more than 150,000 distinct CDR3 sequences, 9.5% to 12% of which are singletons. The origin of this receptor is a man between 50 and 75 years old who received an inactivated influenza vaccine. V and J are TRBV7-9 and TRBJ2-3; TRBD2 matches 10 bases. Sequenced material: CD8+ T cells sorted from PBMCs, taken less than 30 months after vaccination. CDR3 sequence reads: CASSSSLAGGLTDTQYF. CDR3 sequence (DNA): TGTGCCAGCAGCAGCAGCTTAGCGGGAGGACTAACAGATACGCAGTATTTT.